This is a list of T cell receptor beta chains from one sample in a study of blood T cell repertoires in COVID-19. TCRdb keeps only in-frame clones here, not all; method: immunoSEQ multiplex PCR. This table has hundreds of thousands of clones, around nine tenths appearing once. The specimen was peripheral blood. Receptor source: a young woman with acute or convalescent COVID-19. Each CDR3 is given with its conserved first and last residue. The order of the fields is V gene, D gene, J gene, clone size, CDR3 protein, CDR3 DNA. D genes are given only for firm matches. Size is omitted from some rows. Given values are once, few, many or a class for expanded clones.

>TRBV11-2|NA|TRBJ2-2|NA
CASSLDLGSRTGELFF
TGTGCCAGCAGCTTAGATCTGGGCAGCCGCACCGGGGAGCTGTTTTTT
>TRBV14|NA|TRBJ2-1|NA
CASQPYPGDEQFF
TGTGCCAGCCAACCATACCCGGGGGATGAGCAGTTCTTC
>TRBV7-9|NA|TRBJ1-2|many
CASSLALATSYGYTF
TGTGCCAGCAGCTTAGCCCTAGCCACCAGCTATGGCTACACCTTC
>TRBV11-1|TRBD2|TRBJ2-3|NA
CASSFIAGGPTDTQYF
TGTGCCAGCAGCTTTATAGCGGGGGGGCCCACAGATACGCAGTATTTT
>TRBV29-1|NA|TRBJ1-1|NA
CSARSPADTEAFF
TGCAGCGCCCGTTCGCCGGCGGACACTGAAGCTTTCTTT
>TRBV5-1|NA|TRBJ2-3|once
CASRFTGLADTQYF
TGCGCCAGCAGATTTACAGGGTTGGCAGATACGCAGTATTTT
>TRBV19|NA|TRBJ1-6|NA
CASSWEGSSYNSPLHF
TGTGCCAGTAGTTGGGAGGGAAGCTCCTATAATTCACCCCTCCACTTT
>TRBV5-1|NA|TRBJ1-6|once
CASSPDSGNNSPLHF
TGCGCCAGCAGCCCGGACAGTGGTAATAATTCACCCCTCCACTTT
>TRBV11-2|TRBD2|TRBJ2-7|NA
CASRVGLAGDEQYF
TGTGCCAGCCGCGTCGGACTAGCGGGGGACGAGCAGTACTTC
>TRBV7-3|TRBD2|TRBJ2-1|NA
CASSLSSGAAYNEQFF
TGTGCCAGCAGCTTATCTAGCGGGGCGGCCTACAATGAGCAGTTCTTC
>TRBV5-5|TRBD1|TRBJ1-4|NA
CASSFRDSNEKLFF
TGTGCCAGCAGCTTCCGGGACAGCAATGAAAAACTGTTTTTT
>TRBV10-3|NA|TRBJ1-2|NA
CAISESGGDHGYTF
TGTGCCATCAGTGAGTCCGGCGGGGACCATGGCTACACCTTC
>TRBV4-1|TRBD1|TRBJ2-4|NA
CASSQEGTKGAKNFKNIQYF
TGCGCCAGCAGCCAAGAAGGGACGAAGGGGGCAAAAAATTTCAAAAACATTCAGTACTTC
>TRBV5-1|TRBD1|TRBJ1-2|NA
CASSTDDRGAYGYTF
TGCGCCAGCAGCACCGACGACAGGGGGGCTTATGGCTACACCTTC
>TRBV2|NA|TRBJ2-3|NA
CASSDRGTIGDTQYF
TGTGCCAGCAGTGATAGGGGGACAATCGGAGATACGCAGTATTTT
>TRBV7-6|NA|TRBJ2-3|NA
CASSLVLIGGGTDTQYF
TGTGCCAGCAGCTTAGTACTTATAGGAGGTGGCACAGATACGCAGTATTTT
>TRBV11-2|NA|TRBJ2-3|NA
CASSLGGRGKDTQYF
TGTGCCAGCAGCTTAGGAGGGAGAGGGAAGGATACGCAGTATTTT
>TRBV7-2|NA|TRBJ1-5|NA
CASSLSGRANQPQHF
TGTGCCAGCAGCTTATCAGGCAGGGCGAACCAGCCCCAGCATTTT
>TRBV5-1|NA|TRBJ1-2|few
CASSSGVHGYTF
TGCGCCAGCAGCTCGGGAGTGCATGGCTACACCTTC
>TRBV27|TRBD1|TRBJ2-6|NA
CASSLSPTGGSGANVLTF
TGTGCCAGCAGTTTATCCCCGACAGGGGGCTCTGGGGCCAACGTCCTGACTTTC
>TRBV6-6|NA|TRBJ1-1|NA
CASSYPGQNTEAFF
TGTGCCAGCAGTTACCCGGGACAGAACACTGAAGCTTTCTTT
>TRBV28|TRBD1|TRBJ1-1|NA
CASKGQGATEAFF
TGTGCCAGCAAGGGACAGGGGGCGACTGAAGCTTTCTTT
>TRBV11-2|NA|TRBJ2-7|NA
CASSSGQHYEQYF
TGTGCCAGCAGCTCAGGACAGCACTACGAGCAGTACTTC
>TRBV19|NA|TRBJ2-6|NA
CASRVATGPGANVLTF
TGTGCCAGTAGGGTAGCAACAGGGCCTGGGGCCAACGTCCTGACTTTC
>TRBV5-1|NA|TRBJ1-2|NA
CASREGPVRNYGYTF
TGCGCCAGCAGGGAGGGCCCCGTGAGAAACTATGGCTACACCTTC
>TRBV4-1|TRBD1|TRBJ1-4|NA
CASSHQRTGRPNEKLFF
TGCGCCAGCAGCCACCAACGGACAGGGAGGCCTAATGAAAAACTGTTTTTT
>TRBV7-9|NA|TRBJ2-7|NA
CASSLQGRGTWDEQYF
TGTGCCAGCAGCTTACAGGGTCGGGGGACTTGGGACGAGCAGTACTTC
>TRBV5-1|TRBD2|TRBJ2-3|NA
CASSLAAGGNTDTQYF
TGCGCCAGCAGCTTGGCAGCGGGGGGGAACACAGATACGCAGTATTTT
>TRBV2|TRBD1|TRBJ2-7|NA
CASGPDRAAGEQYF
TGTGCCAGCGGGCCGGACAGGGCAGCCGGCGAGCAGTACTTC
>TRBV3-1/TRBV3-2|TRBD1|TRBJ1-1|NA
CASSQRTGWDEAFF
TGTGCCAGCAGCCAAAGGACAGGCTGGGATGAAGCTTTCTTT
>TRBV19|TRBD1|TRBJ2-1|NA
CASSPRQGDEQFF
TGTGCCAGTAGCCCCAGACAGGGTGATGAGCAGTTCTTC
>TRBV19|TRBD2|TRBJ2-2|NA
CASSFGLAGGPGELFF
TGTGCCAGTAGTTTCGGACTAGCGGGGGGGCCCGGGGAGCTGTTTTTT
>TRBV5-1|NA|TRBJ2-3|once
CASSLDRSQSTDTQYF
TGCGCCAGCAGCCTAGACAGGAGCCAAAGCACAGATACGCAGTATTTT